These 17 T cell receptor beta chains share one sample of origin, sequenced in a study of cytomegalovirus exposure and HLA in healthy donors. The PCR had 60 Vbeta and 13 Jbeta primers. Profiling relied on immunoSEQ multiplex PCR, and the TCRdb table lists in-frame clones only, not all of them. The table includes 150,000 to 200,000 clones, approximately 82% detected once. The sequenced material came from PBMCs. The receptors derive from a woman younger than 30 in good health and CMV-seropositive.

The chain has TRBV4-1 and TRBJ2-5; D remains ambiguous. The end of the DNA fits TRBJ2-7 better, so the J call may be wrong. The CDR3 contains 13 residues. The germline V gene has CDR1 MGHRA and CDR2 YSYEKL. The CDR3 bases are TGCGCCAGCAGCCACTACAGTTCCTACGAGCAGTACTTC. Translation gives CASSHYSSYEQYF.

The chain combines TRBV11-2 with TRBJ1-6, with a tentative D call TRBD1 (5 bases). Trimming took 2 bases from V and 8 from J, leaving 16 bases between them. From germline, CDR1 is SGHAT and CDR2 FQNNGV. The CDR3 runs to 16 residues. The CDR3 nucleotides are TGTGCCAGCAGCTTAAGACAAGCGACAGAGGATTCACCCCTCCACTTT. Its protein product is CASSLRQATEDSPLHF.

This clone is a singleton in its sample. This chain connects TRBV29-1 to TRBJ2-5; the D gene is possibly TRBD1 (6 bases). With the DNA end fitting TRBJ2-7 better, the J assignment may be wrong. CDR1 and CDR2 (germline): SQVTM, ANQGSEA. The CDR3 spans 14 residues. CDR3 protein: CSVEPGTSSYEQYF. The CDR3 DNA sequence: TGCAGCGTTGAGCCCGGGACATCGTCCTACGAGCAGTACTTC.

The chain employs TRBV11-3 and TRBJ2-7; 7 bases are a match to TRBD1. This CDR3 contains 12 residues. CDR1 and CDR2 (germline): SGHNT, YENEEA. Trimming cost V 5 bases and J 10 bases; bases outside gene matches: 8. The CDR3 region is CASSQGQLGQYV. In DNA form, the CDR3 reads TGTGCCAGCAGCCAGGGACAGCTTGGACAGTACGTC.

The chain links TRBV30 to TRBJ2-7, with D possibly matching TRBD2 (6 bases). The germline gives CDR1 GTSNPN, CDR2 SVGIG (reference sequence). The CDR3 sequence is 14 residues long. Trimming left V 0 bases short and J 7 bases short, with 16 bases between. The CDR3 is CAWSVGGGAGEQYF. CDR3 bases: TGTGCCTGGAGTGTGGGGGGTGGGGCGGGGGAGCAGTACTTC.

This clone has a single count. The chain recombines TRBV4-1 with TRBJ2-5, with TRBD1 matching over 8 bases. The end of the DNA aligns better with TRBJ2-7, so the J call may be wrong. This CDR3 has 14 amino acids. CDR1 is MGHRA, CDR2 YSYEKL, per germline. DNA of the CDR3: TGCGCCAGCAGCCAGGACAGGGAGTCCTACGAGCAGTACTTC. It specifies CASSQDRESYEQYF.

The V and J genes are TRBV7-2 and TRBJ2-7, with 8 positions matching TRBD2. This CDR3 has 13 amino acids. V lost 5 bases, J lost 2 bases, and 2 bases stayed unmatched. Per the germline V gene, CDR1 is SGHTA and CDR2 is FQGNSA. The CDR3 protein is CASSVGGAYEQYV. Written as DNA, the CDR3 is TGTGCCAGCAGCGTCGGGGGGGCCTACGAGCAGTACGTC.

In this sample, this clone turned up a few times. The V and J genes are TRBV7-2 and TRBJ1-4; 9 nucleotides match TRBD1. The germline V gene encodes CDR1 SGHTA and CDR2 FQGNSA. With V trimmed by 5 bases and J by 7 bases, 2 bases remained unmatched. The length of the CDR3 is 13 residues. CDR3 DNA: TGTGCCAGCAGCCGGGACAGGGCTGAAAAACTGTTTTTT. This codes for CASSRDRAEKLFF.

This chain links TRBV2 with TRBJ2-1; tentative D call: TRBD1 (6 bases). The V and J ends lost 7 bases and 9 bases respectively, with 16 bases between them. The CDR3 sequence is 13 residues long. Per the germline V gene, CDR1 is SNHLY and CDR2 is FYNNEI. CDR3 residues: CASNGGPVSEQFF. The CDR3 nucleotides read TGTGCCAGCAATGGGGGCCCCGTGAGTGAGCAGTTCTTC.

This clone was detected only once. The rearrangement uses TRBV5-1 and TRBJ2-7, with D possibly matching TRBD2 (6 bases). Germline CDR1 reads SGHRS; CDR2 reads YFSETQ. V gave up 0 bases and J gave up 3 bases, with 10 bases separating them. The length of the CDR3 is 14 residues. CDR3 loop: CASSLGGGLYEQYF. CDR3 DNA: TGCGCCAGCAGCTTGGGTGGAGGGCTCTACGAGCAGTACTTC.

J is TRBJ2-7 and V is TRBV6-1, with D maybe TRBD1 (6 bases). This CDR3 comprises 14 residues. Germline lookup yields CDR1 MNHNS and CDR2 SASEGT. V lost 7 bases, J lost 1 base, and 14 bases lay in between. The CDR3 DNA reads TGTGCCAGCAAAGACAGGTTGAGGTCCTACGAGCAGTACTTC. Encoded protein: CASKDRLRSYEQYF.

The chain carries TRBV6-4 and TRBJ2-3; 10 nucleotides align to TRBD2. V shed 6 bases and J 4 bases; nucleotides not matched to a gene: 7. The length of the CDR3 is 15 residues. In germline, CDR1 is MRHNA, CDR2 SNTAGT. The CDR3: CASRFLAGVPDTQYF. CDR3 sequence (DNA): TGTGCCAGCAGATTTCTAGCGGGGGTTCCAGATACGCAGTATTTT.

This clone was observed once. The rearrangement links TRBV6-5 to TRBJ1-1; possibly TRBD1 for D (6 bases). V lost 8 bases, J lost 2 bases, and 15 bases lay in between. The CDR3 is 14 residues long. Germline CDR1 MNHEY, CDR2 SVGAGI. The CDR3 DNA sequence: TGTGCCAGCGTACAGGGCTCTTTAAACACTGAAGCTTTCTTT. Amino acid sequence: CASVQGSLNTEAFF.

Comments on this clone: A read error may account for a junction end that differs from germline. The chain combines TRBV5-1 with TRBJ2-4, with D tentatively TRBD1 (7 bases). Per germline, CDR1 SGHRS and CDR2 YFSETQ. The CDR3 is 14 amino acids. The CDR3 sequence is CASSFGGGENSQYF. The CDR3 region has the DNA TGCGCCAGCAGCTTTGGAGGGGGCGAAAACAGTCAGTACTTC.

The genes are TRBV5-1 and TRBJ2-1; 11 positions match TRBD1. This CDR3 is 15 amino acids long. Germline-derived CDR1 and CDR2 are SGHRS and YFSETQ. V lost 4 bases, J lost 10 bases, and 10 bases stayed unmatched. Here the CDR3 DNA reads TGCGCCAGCAGCACCGGGACAGGGGGGCAGGTGGAGCAGTTCTTC. Its translation is CASSTGTGGQVEQFF.

The J gene is TRBJ2-1, the V gene TRBV18; D gene unclear. Trimming took off 3 bases at V and 8 bases at J, with 11 bases between the two ends. Looked up from germline, CDR1 is KGHSH and CDR2 is LQKENI. The length of the CDR3 is 13 residues. CDR3 amino acids: CASSPNMGDEQFF. In DNA, the CDR3 is TGTGCCAGCTCACCGAACATGGGCGATGAGCAGTTCTTC.

The V and J genes are TRBV11-2 and TRBJ1-3; 7 nucleotides align to TRBD1. CDR3 length equals 20 residues. V gave up 0 bases and J gave up 4 bases; unmatched junction bases: 18. CDR1 and CDR2 from the germline V gene are SGHAT and FQNNGV. DNA for the CDR3: TGTGCCAGCAGCTTAGAAGGGGGACTTAGGAGAAGGGGGCTCGGAAACACCATATATTTT. This gives the protein CASSLEGGLRRRGLGNTIYF.